What follows describes a single T cell receptor (beta chain). The data are from a study of blood T cells in healthy people across ages. For the second PCR, which ran for about 6 to 12 cycles, a sample-barcoded 5' primer and a J-beta primer mix were used. TCRdb recomputed calls from the 5' RACE reads with MiXCR, one row per CDR3 protein. The repertoire includes fewer than 2 million distinct CDR3 sequences, about two fifths of them detected once, and 23% sits in the top ten. This TCR was sampled from a human donor in good health. Specimen: blood.

CDR3 region: CASSHGQRGTDTQYF. CDR3 DNA sequence: TGTGCCAGCAGCCACGGACAGCGAGGCACAGATACGCAGTATTTT. This chain uses TRBV12-3 or TRBV12-4 with TRBJ2-3, with D perhaps matching TRBD1 (6 bases). CDR3 size: 15 residues. Trimming shortened V by 6 bases and J by 1 base, and 14 bases separated the two germline ends.